This T cell receptor beta chain was obtained from a study of blood T cell repertoires in COVID-19. In the study overall: PBMCs, B-cell-depleted T cells, or T cells provided the cDNA or gDNA that made up the material.

In the original workflow: Scientists estimated how many nucleated cells there were by amplifying reference gene primers. Repertoires were generated with immunoSEQ multiplex PCR, while TCRdb's copy carries only in-frame clones and drops some. Clone size and V and J calls were adopted from that table, with D and trimming inferred from the DNA. The table lists about 200,000 clones, 86% of them singletons. The CDR3 loop spans 16 amino acids. The V segment lost 0 bases and the J segment 7 bases; nucleotides outside the gene matches: 5. The germline V gene encodes CDR1 SGHTA and CDR2 FQGNSA. A single count supports this clone.

The sample was peripheral blood. This TCR derives from a woman aged 45-59 years with acute or convalescent COVID-19. The genes are TRBV7-2 and TRBJ2-2; 10 nucleotides agree with TRBD2. In DNA, the CDR3 is TGTGCCAGCAGCTTAGCTAGCGGGGGGCCGGGCGGGGAGCTGTTTTTT. The encoded protein is CASSLASGGPGGELFF.